The text below deals with one TCR beta chain. This sample was taken from a study of blood T cell repertoires in COVID-19. Germline V gives CDR1 SGHTA, CDR2 FQGNSA. The germline V and J ends were trimmed by 5 bases and 0 bases, with 11 bases remaining between them. The CDR3 contains 15 residues. In terms of age and location, participants ranged from roughly 18 to 95 years and lived in under 30 US areas. Sequencing used immunoSEQ multiplex PCR; TCRdb keeps in-frame clones, though not all of them. The repertoire holds under 200,000 clones, approximately 80% seen once, with about 8% in the top ten. The chain employs TRBV7-2 and TRBJ2-1, with a weak D call TRBD2 (5 bases). This clonotype originated in a woman in her 50s who had recovered from COVID-19. The sequenced material came from PBMCs or T cells enriched from blood (not recorded which). Written as DNA, the CDR3 is TGTGCCAGCAGCCAACTAGTGGGCTCCTACAATGAGCAGTTCTTC. Translated, it gives CASSQLVGSYNEQFF.